This T cell receptor (beta chain) was documented in a study of T cell changes during pregnancy in multiple sclerosis. Germline CDR1 is MNHEY and CDR2 is SVGAGI. The CDR3 covers 13 residues. V trimming: 7 bases; J trimming: 9 bases; junction bases outside the gene matches: 3. Libraries were prepared by immunoSEQ multiplex PCR; TCRdb keeps only in-frame clonotypes and omits some of them. The repertoire holds about 49,000 clones, with 92% as singletons. This TCR was recovered from a female donor with multiple sclerosis, enrolled in a pregnancy study. This chain joins TRBV6-5 and TRBJ1-6; 10 positions match TRBD1. Material: peripheral blood, obtained after pregnancy. Here the CDR3 reads CASTTGGSSPLHF. The DNA for the CDR3 is TGTGCCAGCACGACAGGGGGCTCTTCACCCCTCCACTTT.